A single sample gave rise to the 14 T cell receptor beta chains below, sequenced in a study of neurological immune-mediated disorders. As for time point: longitudinal time-point 2. TCRdb re-called the 5' RACE reads with MiXCR, one entry per CDR3 protein. The table has 65,000 to 95,000 distinct CDR3 sequences, 5.8% seen once. The material sequenced was PBMCs. The receptors were gathered from a woman aged 55-70 years with multiple sclerosis.

This clonotype turned up a few times. This chain uses TRBV6-6 with TRBJ2-1; the match to TRBD2 covers 13 bases. This CDR3 comprises 16 residues. Germline assignment: CDR1 MNHNY and CDR2 SVGAGI (reference sequence). V dropped 2 bases and J dropped 5; count of bases not matched to a gene: 3. The CDR3 region is CASSYPGTSGDNEQFF. CDR3 DNA sequence: TGTGCCAGCAGTTACCCTGGGACTAGCGGGGACAATGAGCAGTTCTTC.

This clonotype was counted at least ten times. The chain couples TRBV28 to TRBJ1-6; D possibly corresponds to TRBD1 (5 bases). The germline gives CDR1 MDHEN, CDR2 SYDVKM. The CDR3 runs to 16 residues. Between the trimmed V and J ends, which lost 5 bases and 9 bases, there was a span of 20 bases. The CDR3 here is CASSPSGTSRRSPLHF. Written as DNA, the CDR3 is TGTGCCAGCAGTCCCTCCGGGACCAGCAGGCGTTCACCCCTCCACTTT. Together with reference TRBV28 and TRBJ1-6, the CDR3 gives the full variable domain: DVKVTQSSRYLVKRTGEKVFLECVQDMDHENMFWYRQDPGLGLRLIYFSYDVKMKEKGDIPEGYSVSREKKERFSLILESASTNQTSMYLCASSPSGTSRRSPLHFGNGTRLTVT.

This clonotype was counted at least ten times. V usage is TRBV5-1 and J usage is TRBJ1-1; D unresolved. Trimming took off 0 bases at V and 0 bases at J, with 9 bases between the two ends. CDR1 SGHRS and CDR2 YFSETQ come from the germline V gene. The CDR3 totals 15 residues. The CDR3 reads CASSLDGKLNTEAFF. Here the CDR3 DNA reads TGCGCCAGCAGCTTGGACGGGAAATTGAACACTGAAGCTTTCTTT.

This clonotype occurred once. A clone one base away is much larger, so this may be a read error. The chain carries TRBV5-6 and TRBJ2-2; D is ambiguous. CDR1 and CDR2 (germline): SGHDT, YYEEEE. Trimming cost V 5 bases and J 1 base, with 12 bases left between them. The CDR3 is made up of 15 amino acids. The CDR3 DNA sequence: TGTGCCAGCAGACCTGTATGGGGGAACACCGGGGAGCTGTTTTTT. Translated: CASRPVWGNTGELFF.

This clonotype was recorded at least ten times. The gene calls are TRBV7-8 and TRBJ2-7, with D unresolved. The V end lost 1 base, the J end lost 7 bases, and 5 bases lay between the germline ends. The V gene's germline CDR1 is SGHVS and CDR2 FQNEAQ. This CDR3 is 11 amino acids long. The CDR3 coding sequence is TGTGCCAGCAGCTTAGAGGTTGAGCAGTACTTC. Translation: CASSLEVEQYF.

The chain combines TRBV21-1 with TRBJ2-5; TRBD1, as called in the table, went unchecked against the DNA. TRBV21-1 is labeled a pseudogene. This CDR3 region has 19 residues. CDR3 region: CASSKTLPGQGGAQETQYF. CDR3 nucleotide sequence: TGTGCCAGCAGCAAGACCCTCCCCGGACAGGGAGGAGCTCAAGAGACCCAGTACTTC.

In this sample, this clonotype turned up many times. This rearrangement joins TRBV20-1 to TRBJ2-7, with 7 bases fitting TRBD2. The CDR3 length is 15 residues. Germline-derived CDR1 and CDR2 are DFQATT and SNEGSKA (reference sequence). With 0 bases clipped from V and 3 bases from J, the junction kept 8 bases outside the gene matches. CDR3 nucleotide sequence: TGCAGTGCTAGAGAACCGGGGGGTTCTCGCTACGAGCAGTACTTC. This codes for CSAREPGGSRYEQYF.

Many counts were recorded for this clonotype. The chain uses TRBV3-1 and TRBJ2-2; tentatively, D is TRBD1 (5 bases). The germline V gene has CDR1 LGHDT and CDR2 YNNKEL (reference sequence). V lost 4 bases and J 1 base, leaving 13 bases between the germline ends. The CDR3 runs 16 residues. This CDR3 reads CASSRLGAKNTGELFF. The CDR3 coding sequence is TGTGCCAGCAGCCGTTTAGGGGCGAAGAACACCGGGGAGCTGTTTTTT.

In regard to this clonotype: Compared with germline, one end of the junction differs, possibly owing to a read error. The V gene is TRBV7-9, the J gene TRBJ1-4; D gene uncertain. The CDR3 contains 14 residues. Per the germline V gene, CDR1 is SEHNR and CDR2 is FQNEAQ (reference sequence). CDR3 region: CASSLSSTNEKLFF. CDR3 DNA: TGCGCCAGCAGCTTGTCCAGTACTAATGAAAAACTGTTTTTT.

In the case of this clonotype: One junction end does not reproduce the germline sequence, and a read error may be involved. The chain carries TRBV30 and TRBJ2-7; TRBD1 matches 7 bases. Per germline, CDR1 GTSNPN and CDR2 SVGIG (reference sequence). The CDR3 loop spans 15 amino acids. CDR3: CAWSVPPGTVYGQYF. The CDR3, as DNA: TGTGCCTGGAGTGTTCCCCCCGGGACAGTGTACGGGCAGTACTTC.

This clonotype was detected ten times or more. The gene calls are TRBV5-1 and TRBJ1-3; the D gene is possibly TRBD1 (5 bases). Germline V gene sequence: CDR1 SGHRS, CDR2 YFSETQ. Trimming shortened V by 4 bases and J by 0 bases, and 11 bases separated the two germline ends. The CDR3 totals 15 residues. The DNA of the CDR3 is TGCGCCAGCAGCCCCGACAGTGCCTCTGGAAACACCATATATTTT. Translating gives CASSPDSASGNTIYF.

This clonotype was detected ten times or more. This chain connects TRBV5-1 to TRBJ1-4, with D unclear. In germline, CDR1 is SGHRS, CDR2 YFSETQ. The length of the CDR3 is 16 residues. Trimming took 0 bases from V and 6 from J, leaving 15 bases between them. DNA for the CDR3: TGCGCCAGCAGCTTGGGAATCGCCCGGACCGATGAAAAACTGTTTTTT. It encodes CASSLGIARTDEKLFF.

This clonotype came up many times. The V call is TRBV7-2, the J call TRBJ1-3; maybe TRBD1 (5 bases). The CDR3 runs to 15 residues. Germline V gives CDR1 SGHTA, CDR2 FQGNSA. V lost 5 bases and J lost 4, with 15 bases in between. The CDR3 is CASSPGSGVGNTIYF. As DNA, the CDR3 is TGTGCCAGCAGCCCGGGGTCGGGGGTAGGAAACACCATATATTTT.

The sample holds many counts of this clonotype. The rearrangement uses TRBV20-1 and TRBJ2-1, with 9 bases matching TRBD1. This CDR3 contains 15 residues. CDR1 DFQATT and CDR2 SNEGSKA come from the germline V gene (reference sequence). Germline trimming cut 5 bases from V and 3 bases from J; bases unmatched to any gene: 8. CDR3 amino acids: CSAAEGQGGYNEQFF. The CDR3 bases are TGCAGTGCTGCGGAGGGACAGGGCGGCTACAATGAGCAGTTCTTC.